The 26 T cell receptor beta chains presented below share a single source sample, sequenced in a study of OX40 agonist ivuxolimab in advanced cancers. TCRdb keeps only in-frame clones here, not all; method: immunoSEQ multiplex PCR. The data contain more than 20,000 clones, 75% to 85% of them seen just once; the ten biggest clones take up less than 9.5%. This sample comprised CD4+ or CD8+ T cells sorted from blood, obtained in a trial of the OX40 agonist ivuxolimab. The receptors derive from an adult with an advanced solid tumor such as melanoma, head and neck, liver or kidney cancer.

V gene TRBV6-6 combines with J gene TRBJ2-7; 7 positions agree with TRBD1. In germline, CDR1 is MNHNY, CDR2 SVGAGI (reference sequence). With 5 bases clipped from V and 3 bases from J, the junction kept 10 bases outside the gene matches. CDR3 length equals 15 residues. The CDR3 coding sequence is TGTGCCAGCAGTCTCCCGGGACAGATGGGCTACGAGCAGTACTTC. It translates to CASSLPGQMGYEQYF.

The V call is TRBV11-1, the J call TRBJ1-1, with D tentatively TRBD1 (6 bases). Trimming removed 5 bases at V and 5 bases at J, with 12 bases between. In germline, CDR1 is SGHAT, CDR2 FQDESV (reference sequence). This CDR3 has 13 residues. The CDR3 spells CASSLTGKTEAFF. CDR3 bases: TGTGCCAGCAGCCTAACAGGGAAAACTGAAGCTTTCTTT.

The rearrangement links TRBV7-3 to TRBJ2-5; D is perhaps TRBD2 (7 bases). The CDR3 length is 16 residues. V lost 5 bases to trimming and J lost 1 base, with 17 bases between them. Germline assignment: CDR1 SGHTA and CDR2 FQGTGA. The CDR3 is CASSPWGGGRQETQYF. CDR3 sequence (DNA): TGTGCCAGCAGCCCCTGGGGAGGGGGGCGCCAAGAGACCCAGTACTTC.

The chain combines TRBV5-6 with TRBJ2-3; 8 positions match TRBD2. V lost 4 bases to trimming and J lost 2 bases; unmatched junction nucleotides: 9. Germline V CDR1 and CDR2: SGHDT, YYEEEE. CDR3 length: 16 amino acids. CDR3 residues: CASSQRGSGVTDTQYF. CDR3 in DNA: TGTGCCAGCAGCCAGCGTGGTAGCGGGGTCACAGATACGCAGTATTTT.

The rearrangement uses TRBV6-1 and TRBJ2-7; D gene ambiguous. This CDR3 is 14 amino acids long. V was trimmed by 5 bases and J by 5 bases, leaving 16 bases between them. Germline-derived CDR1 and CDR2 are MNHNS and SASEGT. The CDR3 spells CASSSRAVRDEQYF. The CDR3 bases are TGTGCCAGCAGTTCCCGGGCAGTTCGGGACGAGCAGTACTTC.

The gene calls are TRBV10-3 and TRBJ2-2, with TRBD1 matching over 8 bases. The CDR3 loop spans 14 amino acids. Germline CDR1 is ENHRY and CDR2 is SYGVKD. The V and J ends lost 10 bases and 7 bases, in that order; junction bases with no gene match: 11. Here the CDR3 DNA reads TGTGCCACTTCACTCGGACAGGGCGGCGGGGAGCTGTTTTTT. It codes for CATSLGQGGGELFF.

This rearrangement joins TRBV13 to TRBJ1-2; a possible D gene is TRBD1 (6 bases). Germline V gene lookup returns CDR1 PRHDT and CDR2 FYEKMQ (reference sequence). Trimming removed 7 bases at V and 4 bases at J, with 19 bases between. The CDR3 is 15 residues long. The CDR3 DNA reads TGTGCCAGCACCCCCCTGGGGGCCGTTGGCTATGGCTACACCTTC. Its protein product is CASTPLGAVGYGYTF.

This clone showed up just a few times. CDR3 residues: CASSARGPGTDTQYF. Here the CDR3 DNA reads TGTGCCAGCAGTGCCAGGGGGCCAGGCACAGATACGCAGTATTTT. The V and J genes are TRBV6-1 and TRBJ2-3; 8 bases match TRBD1. Germline CDR1 is MNHNS and CDR2 is SASEGT. The J segment lost 1 base and the V segment lost 4 bases, leaving 4 bases of the junction unmatched. The CDR3 spans 15 residues.

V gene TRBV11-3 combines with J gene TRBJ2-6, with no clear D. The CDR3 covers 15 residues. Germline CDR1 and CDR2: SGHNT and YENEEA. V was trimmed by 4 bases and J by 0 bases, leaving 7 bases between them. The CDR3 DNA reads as TGTGCCAGCAGCTCCGACGGCTCTGGGGCCAACGTCCTGACTTTC. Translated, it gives CASSSDGSGANVLTF. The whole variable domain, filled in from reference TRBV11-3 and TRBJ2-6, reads EAGVVQSPRYKIIEKKQPVAFWCNPISGHNTLYWYLQNLGQGPELLIRYENEEAVDDSQLPKDRFSAERLKGVDSTLKIQPAELGDSAVYLCASSSDGSGANVLTFGAGSRLTVL.

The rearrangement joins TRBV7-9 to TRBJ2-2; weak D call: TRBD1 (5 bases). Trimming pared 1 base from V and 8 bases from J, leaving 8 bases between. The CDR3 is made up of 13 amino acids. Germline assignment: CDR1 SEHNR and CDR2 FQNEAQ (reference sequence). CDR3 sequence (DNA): TGTGCCAGCAGCTTAGACAGGAGAGGGGAGCTGTTTTTT. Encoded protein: CASSLDRRGELFF. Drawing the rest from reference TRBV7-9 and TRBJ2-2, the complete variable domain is DTGVSQNPRHKITKRGQNVTFRCDPISEHNRLYWYRQTLGQGPEFLTYFQNEAQLEKSRLLSDRFSAERPKGSFSTLEIQRTEQGDSAMYLCASSLDRRGELFFGEGSRLTVL.

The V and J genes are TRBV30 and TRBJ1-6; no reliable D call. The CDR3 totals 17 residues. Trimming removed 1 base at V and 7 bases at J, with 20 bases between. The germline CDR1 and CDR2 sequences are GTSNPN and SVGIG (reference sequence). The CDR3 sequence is CAWSALSALKENSPLHF. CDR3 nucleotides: TGTGCCTGGAGTGCCCTCAGTGCCCTGAAGGAAAATTCACCCCTCCACTTT.

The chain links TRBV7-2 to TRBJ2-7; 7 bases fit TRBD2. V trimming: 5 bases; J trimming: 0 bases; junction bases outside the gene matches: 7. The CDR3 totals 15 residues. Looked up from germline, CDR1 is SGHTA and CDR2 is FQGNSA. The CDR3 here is CASSVSGVSSYEQYF. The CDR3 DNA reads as TGTGCCAGCAGCGTGAGCGGGGTAAGCTCCTACGAGCAGTACTTC.

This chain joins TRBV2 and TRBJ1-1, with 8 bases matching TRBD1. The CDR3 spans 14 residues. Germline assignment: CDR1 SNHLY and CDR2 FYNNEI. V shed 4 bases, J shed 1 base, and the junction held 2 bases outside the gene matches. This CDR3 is CASSGQGTNTEAFF. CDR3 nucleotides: TGTGCCAGCAGTGGACAGGGGACGAACACTGAAGCTTTCTTT.

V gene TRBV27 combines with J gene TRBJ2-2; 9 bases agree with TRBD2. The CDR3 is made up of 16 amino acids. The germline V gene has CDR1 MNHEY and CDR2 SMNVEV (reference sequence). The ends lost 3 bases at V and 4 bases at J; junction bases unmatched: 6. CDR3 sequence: CASSFSGGRFTGELFF. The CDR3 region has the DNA TGTGCCAGCAGTTTCAGCGGGGGGCGGTTCACCGGGGAGCTGTTTTTT.

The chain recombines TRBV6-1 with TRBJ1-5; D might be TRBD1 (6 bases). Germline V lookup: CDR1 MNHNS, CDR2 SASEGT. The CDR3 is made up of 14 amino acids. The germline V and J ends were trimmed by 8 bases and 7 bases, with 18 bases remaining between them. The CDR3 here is CASSRIGGLQPQHF. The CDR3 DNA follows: TGTGCCAGCTCCAGAATTGGGGGGCTGCAGCCCCAGCATTTT.

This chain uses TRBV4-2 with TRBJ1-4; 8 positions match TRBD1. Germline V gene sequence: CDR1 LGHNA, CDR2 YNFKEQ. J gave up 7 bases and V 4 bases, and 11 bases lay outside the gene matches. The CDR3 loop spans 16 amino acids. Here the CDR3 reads CASSRNAGGLGEKLFF. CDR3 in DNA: TGTGCCAGCAGCCGCAACGCAGGGGGCCTCGGTGAAAAACTGTTTTTT.

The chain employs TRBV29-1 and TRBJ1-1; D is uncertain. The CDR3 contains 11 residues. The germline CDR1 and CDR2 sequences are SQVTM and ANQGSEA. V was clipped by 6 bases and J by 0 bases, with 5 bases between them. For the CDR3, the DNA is TGCAGCGTAGACATGAACACTGAAGCTTTCTTT. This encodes CSVDMNTEAFF.

CDR3 sequence: CASSPGTANYGYTF. CDR3 nucleotides: TGTGCCAGCAGCCCCGGGACAGCGAACTATGGCTACACCTTC. The V and J genes are TRBV9 and TRBJ1-2, with TRBD1 matching 7 bases. There are 14 residues in the CDR3. The trim removed 4 bases at V and 2 bases at J, leaving 5 bases unmatched. Looked up from germline, CDR1 is SGDLS and CDR2 is YYNGEE.

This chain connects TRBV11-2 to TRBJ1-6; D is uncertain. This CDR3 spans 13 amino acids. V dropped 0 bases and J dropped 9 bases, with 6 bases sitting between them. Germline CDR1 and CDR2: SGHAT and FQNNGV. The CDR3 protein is CASSLERGSPLHF. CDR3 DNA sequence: TGTGCCAGCAGCTTAGAGAGAGGTTCACCCCTCCACTTT.

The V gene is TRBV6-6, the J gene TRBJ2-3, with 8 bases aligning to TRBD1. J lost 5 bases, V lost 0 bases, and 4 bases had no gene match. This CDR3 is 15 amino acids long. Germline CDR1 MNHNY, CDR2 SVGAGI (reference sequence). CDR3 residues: CASSYSRTGGDTQYF. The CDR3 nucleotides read TGTGCCAGCAGTTACTCGCGAACAGGGGGAGATACGCAGTATTTT.

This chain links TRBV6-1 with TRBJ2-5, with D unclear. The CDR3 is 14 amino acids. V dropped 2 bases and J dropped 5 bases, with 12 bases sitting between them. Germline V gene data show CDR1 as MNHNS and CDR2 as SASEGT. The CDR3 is CASSEFGVWETQYF. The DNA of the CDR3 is TGTGCCAGCAGTGAATTCGGAGTCTGGGAGACCCAGTACTTC.

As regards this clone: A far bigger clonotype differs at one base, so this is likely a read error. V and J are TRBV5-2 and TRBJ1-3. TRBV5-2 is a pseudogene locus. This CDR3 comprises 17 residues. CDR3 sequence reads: CASSLVVGGASGNTIYF. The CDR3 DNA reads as TGTGCCAGCAGCCTAGTTGTGGGGGGCGCGAGTGGAAACACCATATATTTT.

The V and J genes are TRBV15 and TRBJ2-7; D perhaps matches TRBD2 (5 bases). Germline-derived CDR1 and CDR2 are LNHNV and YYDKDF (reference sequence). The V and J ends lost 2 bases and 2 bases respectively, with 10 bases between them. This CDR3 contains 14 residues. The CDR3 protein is CATSRRGLTYEQYF. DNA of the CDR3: TGTGCCACCAGCAGACGGGGATTAACCTACGAGCAGTACTTC. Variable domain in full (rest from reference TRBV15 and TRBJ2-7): DAMVIQNPRYQVTQFGKPVTLSCSQTLNHNVMYWYQQKSSQAPKLLFHYYDKDFNNEADTPDNFQSRRPNTSFCFLDIRSPGLGDTAMYLCATSRRGLTYEQYFGPGTRLTVT.

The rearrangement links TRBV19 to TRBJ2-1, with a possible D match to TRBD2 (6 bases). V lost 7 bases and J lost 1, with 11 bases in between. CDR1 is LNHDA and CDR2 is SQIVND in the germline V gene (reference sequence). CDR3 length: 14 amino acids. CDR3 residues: CASNAGRSYNEQFF. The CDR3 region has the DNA TGTGCCAGTAACGCAGGGAGGTCCTACAATGAGCAGTTCTTC.

The CDR3 region has the DNA TGTGCCAGCAGCTTTTCGCTTTTGGGCACAGATACGCAGTATTTT. Translation: CASSFSLLGTDTQYF. The V gene is TRBV7-2, the J gene TRBJ2-3; D is uncertain. Trimming took 3 bases from V and 1 from J, leaving 11 bases between them. The germline V gene has CDR1 SGHTA and CDR2 FQGNSA. This CDR3 is built from 15 residues.

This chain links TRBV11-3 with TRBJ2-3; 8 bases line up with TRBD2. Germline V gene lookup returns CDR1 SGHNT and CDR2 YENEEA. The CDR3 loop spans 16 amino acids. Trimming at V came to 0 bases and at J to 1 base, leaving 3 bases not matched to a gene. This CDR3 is CASSLDGAGGTDTQYF. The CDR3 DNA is TGTGCCAGCAGCTTAGATGGAGCGGGGGGCACAGATACGCAGTATTTT. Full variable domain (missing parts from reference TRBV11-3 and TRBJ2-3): EAGVVQSPRYKIIEKKQPVAFWCNPISGHNTLYWYLQNLGQGPELLIRYENEEAVDDSQLPKDRFSAERLKGVDSTLKIQPAELGDSAVYLCASSLDGAGGTDTQYFGPGTRLTVL.